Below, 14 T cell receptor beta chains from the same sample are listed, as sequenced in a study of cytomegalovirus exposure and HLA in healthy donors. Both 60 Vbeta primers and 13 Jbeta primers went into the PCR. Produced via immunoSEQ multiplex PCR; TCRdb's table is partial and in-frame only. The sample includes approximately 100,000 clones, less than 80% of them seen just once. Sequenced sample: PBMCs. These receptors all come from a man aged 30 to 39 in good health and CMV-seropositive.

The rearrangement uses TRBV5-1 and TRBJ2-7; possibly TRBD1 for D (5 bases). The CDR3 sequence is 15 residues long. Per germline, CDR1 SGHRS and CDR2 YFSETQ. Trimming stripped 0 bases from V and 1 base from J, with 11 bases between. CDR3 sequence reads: CASSLEQAESYEQYF. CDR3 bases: TGCGCCAGCAGCTTGGAACAGGCAGAATCCTACGAGCAGTACTTC.

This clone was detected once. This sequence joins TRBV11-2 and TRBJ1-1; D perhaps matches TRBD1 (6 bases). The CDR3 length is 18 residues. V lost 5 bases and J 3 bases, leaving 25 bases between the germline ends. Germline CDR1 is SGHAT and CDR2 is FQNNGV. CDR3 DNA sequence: TGTGCCAGCAGCGCAGCCGGGACACGGAAGCTAATGGACACTGAAGCTTTCTTT. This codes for CASSAAGTRKLMDTEAFF.

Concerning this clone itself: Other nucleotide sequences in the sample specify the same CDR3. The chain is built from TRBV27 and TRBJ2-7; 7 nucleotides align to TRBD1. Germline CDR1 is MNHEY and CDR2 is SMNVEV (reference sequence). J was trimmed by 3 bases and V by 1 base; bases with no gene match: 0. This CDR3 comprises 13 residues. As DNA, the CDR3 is TGTGCCAGCAGTTTATACAGGGGCTACGAGCAGTACTTC. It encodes CASSLYRGYEQYF.

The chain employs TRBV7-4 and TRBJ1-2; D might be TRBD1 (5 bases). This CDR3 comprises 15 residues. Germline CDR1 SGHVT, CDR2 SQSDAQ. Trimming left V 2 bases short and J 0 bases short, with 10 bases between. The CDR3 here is CASSLKTGSNYGYTF. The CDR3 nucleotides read TGTGCCAGCAGCTTAAAAACAGGCTCTAACTATGGCTACACCTTC.

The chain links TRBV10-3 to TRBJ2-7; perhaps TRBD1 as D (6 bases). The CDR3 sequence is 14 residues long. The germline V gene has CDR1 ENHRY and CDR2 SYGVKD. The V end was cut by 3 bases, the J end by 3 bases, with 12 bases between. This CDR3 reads CAISDEGENYEQYF. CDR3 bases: TGTGCCATCAGTGACGAGGGGGAGAACTACGAGCAGTACTTC.

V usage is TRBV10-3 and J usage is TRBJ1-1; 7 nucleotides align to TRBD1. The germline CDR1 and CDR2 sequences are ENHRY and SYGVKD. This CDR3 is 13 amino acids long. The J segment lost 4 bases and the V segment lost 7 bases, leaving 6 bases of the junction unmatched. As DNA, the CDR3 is TGTGCCATCAATCACGCAGGGGGCACTGAAGCTTTCTTT. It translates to CAINHAGGTEAFF.

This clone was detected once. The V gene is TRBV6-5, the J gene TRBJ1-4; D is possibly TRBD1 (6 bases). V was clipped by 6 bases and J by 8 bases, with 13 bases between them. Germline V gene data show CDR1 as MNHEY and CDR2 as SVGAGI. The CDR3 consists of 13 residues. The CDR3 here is CASSSGQLEKLFF. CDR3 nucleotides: TGTGCCAGCAGCTCCGGACAGCTAGAAAAACTGTTTTTT.

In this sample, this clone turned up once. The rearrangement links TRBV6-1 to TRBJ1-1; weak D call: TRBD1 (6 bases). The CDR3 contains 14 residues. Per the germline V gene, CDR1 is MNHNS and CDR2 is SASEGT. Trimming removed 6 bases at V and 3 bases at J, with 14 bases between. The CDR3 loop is CASRIQGPYTEAFF. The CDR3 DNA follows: TGTGCCAGCAGGATACAGGGACCTTACACTGAAGCTTTCTTT.

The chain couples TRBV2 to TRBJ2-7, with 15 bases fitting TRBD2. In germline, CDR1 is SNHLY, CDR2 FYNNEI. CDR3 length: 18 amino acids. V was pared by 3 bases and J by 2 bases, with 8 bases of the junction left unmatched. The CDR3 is CASSEIGTSGGQTYEQYF. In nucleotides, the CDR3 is TGTGCCAGCAGTGAGATTGGGACTAGCGGGGGGCAAACCTACGAGCAGTACTTC. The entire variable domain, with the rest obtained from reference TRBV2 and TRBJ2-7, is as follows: EPEVTQTPSHQVTQMGQEVILRCVPISNHLYFYWYRQILGQKVEFLVSFYNNEISEKSEIFDDQFSVERPDGSNFTLKIRSTKLEDSAMYFCASSEIGTSGGQTYEQYFGPGTRLTVT.

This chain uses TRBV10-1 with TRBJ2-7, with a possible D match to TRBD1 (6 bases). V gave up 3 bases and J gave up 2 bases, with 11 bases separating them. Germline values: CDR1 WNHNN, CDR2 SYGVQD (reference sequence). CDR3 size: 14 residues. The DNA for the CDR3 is TGCGCCAGCAGTGAAGGGGGTGAGGCCTACGAGCAGTACTTC. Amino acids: CASSEGGEAYEQYF.

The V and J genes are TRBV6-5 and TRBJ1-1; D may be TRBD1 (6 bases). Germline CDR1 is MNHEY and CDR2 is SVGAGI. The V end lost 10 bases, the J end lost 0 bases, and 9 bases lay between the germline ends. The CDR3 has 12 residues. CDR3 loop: CAIGQLNTEAFF. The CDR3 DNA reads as TGTGCCATCGGACAGTTGAACACTGAAGCTTTCTTT.

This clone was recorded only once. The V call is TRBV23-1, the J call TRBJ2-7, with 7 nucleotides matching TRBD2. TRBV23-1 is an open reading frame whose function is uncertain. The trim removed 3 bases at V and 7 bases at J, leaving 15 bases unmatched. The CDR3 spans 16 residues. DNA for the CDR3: TGCGCCAGCAGTCAGCAAAGGACTCGGGAGGTGGGGGAGCAGTACTTC. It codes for CASSQQRTREVGEQYF.

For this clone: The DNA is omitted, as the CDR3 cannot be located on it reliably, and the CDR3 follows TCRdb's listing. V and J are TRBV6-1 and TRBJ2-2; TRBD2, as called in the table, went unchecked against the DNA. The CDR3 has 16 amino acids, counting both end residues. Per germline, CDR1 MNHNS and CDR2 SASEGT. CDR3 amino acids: CASSEAGGYAPGSCFF.

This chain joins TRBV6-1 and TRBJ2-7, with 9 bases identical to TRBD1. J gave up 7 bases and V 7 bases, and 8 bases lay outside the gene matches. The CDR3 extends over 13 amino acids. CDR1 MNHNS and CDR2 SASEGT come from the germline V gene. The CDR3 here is CASILDRGLEQYF. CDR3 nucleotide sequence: TGTGCCAGCATCCTGGACAGGGGTTTAGAGCAGTACTTC.